Each of the 6 T cell receptor beta chains below was sequenced from the same sample in a study of breast tumors, draining lymph nodes, adjacent tissues. Samples came from axillary lymph nodes draining the breast cancer. TCRdb re-called the multiplex PCR reads through MiXCR, storing one row per CDR3 protein. The table includes over 130,000 distinct CDR3 sequences, about 30% detected once. The sequenced material came from axillary lymph node tissue. The receptors shown here come from a female donor with breast cancer. Some clones in this sample may be carry-over from other donors' samples.

This clonotype was recorded at least ten times. A read error is possible here, since a much larger clone lies one base away. The chain uses TRBV20-1 and TRBJ1-2, with D maybe TRBD1 (5 bases). The CDR3 extends over 15 amino acids. Trimming removed 0 bases from V and 8 bases from J, with 19 bases in between. Germline loops: CDR1 DFQATT, CDR2 SNEGSKA (reference sequence). CDR3 sequence reads: CSARDPREGRGGYTF. DNA for the CDR3: TGCAGTGCTAGAGATCCTCGTGAGGGGCGAGGGGGCTACACCTTC.

This clonotype came up once. One end of the junction varies from germline; a read error may be responsible. The V gene is TRBV7-9, the J gene TRBJ1-2, with 7 bases fitting TRBD1. Germline V CDR1 and CDR2: SEHNR, FQNEAQ (reference sequence). The CDR3 is 15 amino acids. Here the CDR3 reads CASGDRNGGGGGYPF. The CDR3 bases are TGTGCCAGCGGGGACAGAAATGGGGGGGGTGGCGGCTACCCCTTC.

Comment on this clonotype: It may be a read error: a sequence one base away is much more abundant. The CDR3 reads CASSVGTARNGYGHTF. CDR3 in DNA: TGTGCCAGCAGCGTCGGGACAGCAAGAAACGGCTATGGCCACACCTTC. The chain uses TRBV7-8 and TRBJ1-2; 7 nucleotides match TRBD1. CDR3 length equals 16 residues. Germline loops: CDR1 SGHVS, CDR2 FQNEAQ.

This clonotype appeared many times. This could be a read error, since a much larger clone is one nucleotide away. Since the CDR3 does not end with the conserved phenylalanine or tryptophan, this likely comes from a read error. CDR3 region: CASSRDFKTYEQYL. CDR3 sequence (DNA): TGTGCCAGCAGCCGGGACTTCAAGACCTACGAGCAGTACCTC. V gene TRBV7-2 combines with J gene TRBJ2-7; TRBD2 is a possible D gene (6 bases). Germline V gene lookup returns CDR1 SGHTA and CDR2 FQGNSA. The CDR3 covers 14 residues. V was clipped by 5 bases and J by 2 bases, with 13 bases between them.

This clonotype appeared many times. The chain uses TRBV28 and TRBJ1-3; D not certain. Trimming took off 11 bases at V and 6 bases at J, with 14 bases between the two ends. The CDR3 sequence is 12 residues long. Germline-derived CDR1 and CDR2 are MDHEN and SYDVKM. The CDR3 reads CAATSDVNTIYF. The DNA for the CDR3 is TGTGCCGCAACCTCCGATGTAAACACCATATATTTT.

This clonotype has a handful of counts. A much larger clone lies a single base off, so this may be a read error. The CDR3 DNA reads TGTGCCAGCAGTCCTAGCGGGACACCCTACGAGCAGTCCTTC. Translating gives CASSPSGTPYEQSF. The gene calls are TRBV9 and TRBJ2-7, with 9 nucleotides matching TRBD2. CDR3 length: 14 residues. Germline loops: CDR1 SGDLS, CDR2 YYNGEE.